This record concerns one TCR beta chain sequence. What antigen it recognizes has not been identified. No much larger clone is present one base from it, and per-base qualities are unavailable. The germline V gene (reference sequence) sets CDR1 to LGHDT and CDR2 to YNNKEL. Cut back by 6 bases and 8 bases, the V and J ends lie 25 bases apart. The CDR3 spans 16 residues, from the cysteine through the phenylalanine. Just the 48-base CDR3 DNA is kept, in frame starting at base 1. The CDR3 regions of human TCRbeta chains were analyzed by immunosequencing. Per the authors' processing: TCRs in the repertoires were compared against a reference library of SARS-CoV-2-specific TCRs that had been generated with the MIRA antigen-specificity platform. Breadth was defined as the fraction of unique TCRs that were SARS-CoV-2-associated, and depth was defined as the fraction of total T cells that were SARS-CoV-2-associated. Using the MIRA data, each spike-specific TCR was assigned both to the spike region to which the TCR was reactive and to a CD4 or CD8 class. Log10-transformed breadth and depth values were compared by one-way ANOVA with Sidak's multiple comparisons tests. TCRdb took over this immuneACCESS table, retaining in-frame rearrangements with V and J assigned. Such tables are incomplete; in checked studies, under half of the missing clones stem from an unresolved V gene, and the remainder is unexplained. V and J calls and clone size are given by that table; D and trimming were obtained from the DNA. This sample has about 140,000 clones in its table, and approximately 84% of those were observed once. Over 4% of the sample is in the top ten clones.

The sample belongs to a study of T cell responses to AZD1222 COVID-19 vaccine (dated by TCRdb to the early 2020s). Describing the broader study: Because spike-specific TCR depth and breadth did not differ between the two schedules, AZD1222 recipients who got a second dose at roughly 4 weeks were pooled with those who got a second dose at roughly 12 weeks. A total of under 250 trial participants underwent TCR sequencing, of whom approximately 200 had received two doses of AZD1222 and roughly 26 had received two doses of the MenACWY control vaccine. Enrollment into the trials was organized by age into subgroups of 18-55, 56-69 and 70-plus years, and those subgroups contained roughly 160, 29 and 62 TCR-sequenced participants, respectively.

The time point label for this specimen denotes: baseline before first vaccination. Samples from vaccinated people were obtained from the UK trials COV001 and COV002, which included a single-blind randomized controlled phase 2/3 trial of AZD1222 (ChAdOx1 nCoV-19) in healthy adults. For TCRbeta chain sequencing, PBMC samples from trial participants were taken at day 0 and at day 28 after the second dose. The investigation overall reported the following: CD4 TCRs associated with the vaccine covered the entire spike protein, and the dominant responses were in regions 160-218 and 743-854. Participants were mostly white British, with more females than males. The authors suggested clonal diversity may have been underestimated. A significant rise in spike-specific TCR breadth and depth was observed after two AZD1222 doses relative to day 0 and relative to MenACWY recipients. Conclusions about previously exposed vaccinees are limited because only five to seven AZD1222 recipients were SARS-CoV-2 seropositive at baseline. Epitopes outside the regions mutated in the B.1.351 and B.1.1.7 variants were reportedly recognized by nearly half of the unique spike-specific TCRs. Because no day 14 peak-response samples were available, the repertoires could be characterized only after the peak T cell response. In the small 56-69-year group, the increase in depth fell short of significance, most likely because of low power.

The receptor was derived from an adult in good health. Specimen: peripheral blood, collected on day 0 of AZD1222 vaccination. The chain is encoded by TRBV3-1 (or the pseudogene TRBV3-2) joined to TRBJ1-2; there is no confident call for the D gene. The sequenced DNA: TGTGCCAGCAGTTTCCTAGACCGTCTATTATCCCCAGGCTACACCTTC. This translates into CASSFLDRLLSPGYTF.